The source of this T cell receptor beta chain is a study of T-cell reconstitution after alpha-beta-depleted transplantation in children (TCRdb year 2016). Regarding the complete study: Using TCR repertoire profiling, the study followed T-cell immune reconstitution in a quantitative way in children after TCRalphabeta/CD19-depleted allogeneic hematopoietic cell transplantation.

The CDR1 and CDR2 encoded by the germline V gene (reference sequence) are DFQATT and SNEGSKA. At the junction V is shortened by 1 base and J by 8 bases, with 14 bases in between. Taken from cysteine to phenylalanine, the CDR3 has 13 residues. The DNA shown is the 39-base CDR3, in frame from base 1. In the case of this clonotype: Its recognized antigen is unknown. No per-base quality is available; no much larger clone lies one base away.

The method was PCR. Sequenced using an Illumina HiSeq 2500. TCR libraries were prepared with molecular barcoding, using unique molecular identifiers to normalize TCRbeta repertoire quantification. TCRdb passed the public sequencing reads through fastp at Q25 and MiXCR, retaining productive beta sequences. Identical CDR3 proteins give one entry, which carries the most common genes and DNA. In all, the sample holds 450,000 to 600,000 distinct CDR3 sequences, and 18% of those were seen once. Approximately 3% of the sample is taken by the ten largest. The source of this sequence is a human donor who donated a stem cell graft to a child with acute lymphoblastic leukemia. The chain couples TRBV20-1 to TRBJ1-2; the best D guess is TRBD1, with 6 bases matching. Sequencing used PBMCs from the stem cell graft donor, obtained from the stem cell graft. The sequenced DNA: TGCAGTGCTAGAGGGGGGACAATGAAGGGCTACACCTTC. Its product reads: CSARGGTMKGYTF.